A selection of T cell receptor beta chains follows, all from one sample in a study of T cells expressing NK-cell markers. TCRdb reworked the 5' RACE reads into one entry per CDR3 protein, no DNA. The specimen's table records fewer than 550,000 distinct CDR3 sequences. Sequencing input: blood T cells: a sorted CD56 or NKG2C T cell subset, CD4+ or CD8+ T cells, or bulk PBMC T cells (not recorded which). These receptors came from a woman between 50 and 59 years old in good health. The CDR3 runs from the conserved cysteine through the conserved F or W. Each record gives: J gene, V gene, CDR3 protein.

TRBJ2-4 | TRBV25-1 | CASSEAVIQYF
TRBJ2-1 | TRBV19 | CASKAGRISYNEQFF
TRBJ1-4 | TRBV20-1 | CSASIEGTNEKLFF
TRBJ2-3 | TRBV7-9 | CASPPGTSGRSDTQYF
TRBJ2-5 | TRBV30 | CAWSVLGVRTQYF
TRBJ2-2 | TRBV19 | CASTKPGQPNTGELFF
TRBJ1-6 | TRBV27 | CASRPRGLTNSPLHF
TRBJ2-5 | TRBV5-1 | CASSGILTVAQYF
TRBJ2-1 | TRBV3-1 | CASSQAQGAYNEQFF
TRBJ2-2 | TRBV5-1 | CASSLTTGGLFF
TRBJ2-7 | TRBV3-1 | CASTSMDRVHEQYF
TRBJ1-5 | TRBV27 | CASRTGKEPQHF
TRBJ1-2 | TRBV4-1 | CASSRLPLGLGYTF
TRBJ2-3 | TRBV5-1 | CASSLRGHTDTQYF
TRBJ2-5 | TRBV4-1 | CASSLTPTGETQYF
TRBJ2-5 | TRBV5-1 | CASSLAGGVGETQYF
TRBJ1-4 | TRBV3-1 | CASSQGHNEKLFF
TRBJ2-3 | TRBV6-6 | CASSYKTSGRSTDTQYF
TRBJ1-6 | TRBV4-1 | CASSQSSRISPLHF
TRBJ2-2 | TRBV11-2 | CASSSYRLAGELFF
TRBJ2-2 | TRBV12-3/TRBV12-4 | CASSNRQGLTGELFF
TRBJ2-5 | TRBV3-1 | CASSQEGRGTQYF
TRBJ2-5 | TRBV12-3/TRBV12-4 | CASSWDREETQYF